This is a list of T cell receptor beta chains from one sample in a study of blood T cell repertoires in COVID-19. The assay was immunoSEQ multiplex PCR, and TCRdb's table has in-frame clones only and misses some. The repertoire holds approximately 150,000 clones, with 82% as singletons. The specimen was peripheral blood. Source of these receptors: a human donor with acute or convalescent COVID-19. The donor label of this sample is uncertain. Each CDR3 is given with its conserved first and last residue. Fields, in order: D gene, clone size, J gene, CDR3 length, V gene, CDR3 DNA, CDR3 protein. A D gene is named only where the DNA matches it firmly. Clone size is stated in some rows and not others, as once, few, many or a class when expanded.

NA | few | TRBJ2-1 | 16 | TRBV4-1 | TGCGCCAGCAGCCGACCTCGGGGACAAGACGGAAATGAGCAGTTCTTC | CASSRPRGQDGNEQFF
TRBD1 | NA | TRBJ1-5 | 14 | TRBV19 | TGTGCCAGTAGTACGGACAGGGGAGGACAGCCCCAGCATTTT | CASSTDRGGQPQHF
NA | NA | TRBJ2-7 | 12 | TRBV10-3 | TGTGCCATATCAGGTAGCTCCTACGAGCAGTACTTC | CAISGSSYEQYF
NA | NA | TRBJ1-2 | 17 | TRBV27 | TGTGCCAGCAGTTTCGGGTCGCGGGGGGCAGGTAACTATGGCTACACCTTC | CASSFGSRGAGNYGYTF
NA | NA | TRBJ1-5 | 15 | TRBV14 | TGTGCCAGCAGCCAAGGGGGGGGCAGAAATCAGCCCCAGCATTTT | CASSQGGGRNQPQHF
NA | once | TRBJ1-4 | 13 | TRBV28 | TGTGCCACACGTATCACAGGAAATGAAAAACTGTTTTTT | CATRITGNEKLFF
TRBD1 | NA | TRBJ1-6 | 15 | TRBV4-1 | TGCGCCAGCAGCCGGACCGGGACAGCTTATTCACCCCTCCACTTT | CASSRTGTAYSPLHF
NA | NA | TRBJ2-1 | 15 | TRBV7-8 | TGTGCCAGCAGCTTAGAACAGGGTCTGGACAATGAGCAGTTCTTC | CASSLEQGLDNEQFF
NA | NA | TRBJ1-2 | 14 | TRBV27 | TGTGCCAGCACATCCCACGAGGAGAACTATGGCTACACCTTC | CASTSHEENYGYTF
TRBD1 | NA | TRBJ1-2 | 14 | TRBV19 | TGTGCCAGTACCCGGACAGGGCCAAACTATGGCTACACCTTC | CASTRTGPNYGYTF
TRBD2 | NA | TRBJ2-2 | 14 | TRBV2 | TGTGCCAGCAGTGGGGTCGGGAGGACCGGGGAGCTGTTTTTT | CASSGVGRTGELFF
TRBD1 | NA | TRBJ1-2 | 13 | TRBV7-9 | TGTGCCAGCAGCTGGGAACAGGACAGGGGCTACACCTTC | CASSWEQDRGYTF
TRBD2 | NA | TRBJ2-1 | 15 | TRBV6-1 | TGTGCCAGCAGTGAAGGGACTAGCGGGAAGAATGAGCAGTTCTTC | CASSEGTSGKNEQFF
TRBD1 | NA | TRBJ2-2 | 15 | TRBV3-1/TRBV3-2 | TGTGCCAGCAGGTGGACAGGGGGAGGCACCGGGGAGCTGTTTTTT | CASRWTGGGTGELFF
TRBD1 | NA | TRBJ1-1 | 13 | TRBV29-1 | TGCAGCGCCCGGGACAGGGATTTTACTGAAGCTTTCTTT | CSARDRDFTEAFF
TRBD2 | NA | TRBJ2-1 | 13 | TRBV4-1 | TGCGCCAGCAGCCCCGGGGGGTACAATGAGCAGTTCTTC | CASSPGGYNEQFF
NA | NA | TRBJ1-5 | 14 | TRBV5-6 | TGTGCCAGCAGCGTATACAGGACATGGCAGCCCCAGCATTTT | CASSVYRTWQPQHF
TRBD2 | NA | TRBJ2-1 | 16 | TRBV3-1/TRBV3-2 | TGTGCCAGCAGCTACGCGGGGGGATCGTCCTACAATGAGCAGTTCTTC | CASSYAGGSSYNEQFF
NA | NA | TRBJ2-2 | 13 | TRBV7-3 | TGTGCCAGCAGCTTACTAGGAACCGGGGAGCTGTTTTTT | CASSLLGTGELFF
NA | NA | TRBJ2-2 | 13 | TRBV12-5 | TGTGCTAGTGGCTTTGGAGGAACCGGGGAGCTGTTTTTT | CASGFGGTGELFF
TRBD1 | NA | TRBJ2-7 | 18 | TRBV14 | TGTGCCAGCAGCCAAGGAGGACAGGGTTTTTCGAGCTCCTACGAGCAGTACTTC | CASSQGGQGFSSSYEQYF
NA | NA | TRBJ1-2 | 14 | TRBV4-3 | TGCGCCAGCAGCCAAGGGGGGGGCGCCTATGGCTACACCTTC | CASSQGGGAYGYTF
NA | few | TRBJ1-4 | 15 | TRBV7-2 | TGTGCCAGCAGCTTAGGGGCAGTTCTTAATGAAAAACTGTTTTTT | CASSLGAVLNEKLFF
NA | NA | TRBJ2-2 | 16 | TRBV27 | TGTGCCAGCAGTCCCGGGACACTTGTCAGTGGCGGGGAGCTGTTTTTT | CASSPGTLVSGGELFF
NA | NA | TRBJ1-2 | 12 | TRBV29-1 | TGCAGCTCCCGGGACTCACCTAGCGGCTACACCTTC | CSSRDSPSGYTF
TRBD2 | NA | TRBJ2-1 | 16 | TRBV5-1 | TGCGCCAGCAGGCGGGGGACTAGCGGGGCTTACAATGAGCAGTTCTTC | CASRRGTSGAYNEQFF